This T cell receptor beta chain was captured by sequencing in a study of blood T cell repertoires in COVID-19. Background on the study: Sites in the United States, Italy and Spain provided acute and convalescent COVID-19 samples. PBMCs, B-cell-depleted T cells, or T cells were the source of the cDNA or gDNA that made up the material.

The CDR3 sequence is 12 residues long. Trimming cost V 10 bases and J 4 bases, with 11 bases left between them. CDR1 is SNHLY and CDR2 is FYNNEI in the germline V gene. Original analysis: The authors estimated nucleated cell counts from reference gene primer amplification. Measured with immunoSEQ multiplex PCR; TCRdb has only the in-frame clones, and not every one. V and J calls and clone size are as listed in that table; D and trimming were resolved from the DNA. The table includes 100,000 to 150,000 clones, 88% detected once. Sequencing was done on a sample of peripheral blood. V gene TRBV2 combines with J gene TRBJ1-5, with no clear D. This clonotype originated in a middle-aged man with acute or convalescent COVID-19. CDR3 protein: CATQGRNQPQHF. Written as DNA, the CDR3 is TGTGCCACCCAAGGGAGGAATCAGCCCCAGCATTTT.